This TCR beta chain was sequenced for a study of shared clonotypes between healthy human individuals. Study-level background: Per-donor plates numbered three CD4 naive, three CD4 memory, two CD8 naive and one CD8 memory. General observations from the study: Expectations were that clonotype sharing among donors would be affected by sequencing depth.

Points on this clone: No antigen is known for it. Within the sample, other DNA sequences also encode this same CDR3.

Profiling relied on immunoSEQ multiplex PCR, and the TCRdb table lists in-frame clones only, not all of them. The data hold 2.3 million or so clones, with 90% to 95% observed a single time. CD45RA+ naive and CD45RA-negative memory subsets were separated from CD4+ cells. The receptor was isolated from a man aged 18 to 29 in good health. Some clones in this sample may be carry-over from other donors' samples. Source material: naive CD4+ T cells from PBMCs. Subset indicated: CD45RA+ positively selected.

The CDR3 nucleotides are TGTGCCAGCAGCTTGGGGCAGGGACATGGCTACACCTTC. Its protein is CASSLGQGHGYTF. This chain uses TRBV5-6 with TRBJ1-2; possible D gene TRBD1, 5 bases. Trimming cost V 0 bases and J 6 bases, with 9 bases left between them. The germline gives CDR1 SGHDT, CDR2 YYEEEE. The CDR3 length is 13 residues.